What follows is one T cell receptor (beta chain) and its context. Germline V CDR1 and CDR2: MNHEY, SMNVEV (reference sequence). The CDR3 contains 14 residues. V was shortened by 5 bases and J by 1 base, with 11 bases between the two germline ends. The sample originates from a study of blood T cell repertoires in COVID-19. Study summary: The United States, Italy and Spain supplied acute and convalescent COVID-19 samples. The cDNA or gDNA used as material had been derived from T cells, B-cell-depleted T cells, or PBMCs.

As processed by the authors: It was from reference gene primer amplification that nucleated cell counts were estimated. Produced via immunoSEQ multiplex PCR; TCRdb's table is partial and in-frame only. That table furnishes V, J and clone size, whereas the DNA furnished D and trimming. The repertoire holds around 150,000 clones, with roughly 85% as singletons. V and J are TRBV27 and TRBJ1-2; possibly TRBD1 for D (6 bases). The TCR sequence derives from a human donor with acute or convalescent COVID-19. The donor label of this sample is uncertain. The sequenced material came from peripheral blood. In DNA, the CDR3 is TGTGCCAGCAGTACCGGACAGAATAACTATGGCTACACCTTC. Its translation: CASSTGQNNYGYTF.